The following is a T cell receptor (beta chain) sequence with its context. This CDR3 has 15 residues. Germline lookup yields CDR1 SGHDT and CDR2 YYEEEE. Trimming took 4 bases from V and 2 from J, leaving 12 bases between them. This sample was taken from a study of blood T cell repertoires in COVID-19. Overall study context: Acute-phase and convalescent COVID-19 samples originated in the United States, Italy and Spain. From T cells, B-cell-depleted T cells, or PBMCs came the material, which was cDNA or gDNA.

Authors' processing steps: Reference gene primers were amplified, and this amplification served to estimate nucleated cell counts. The repertoire was sequenced with immunoSEQ multiplex PCR; TCRdb's copy has only in-frame clones and lacks some. V and J calls and clone size follow that table, whereas D and trimming were derived from the DNA. This sample carries 150,000 to 200,000 clones, 60% to 85% of them seen once, and the ten largest clones take 7% to 9%. Specimen: peripheral blood. The rearrangement links TRBV5-6 to TRBJ2-2; D may be TRBD1 (5 bases). The receptor was derived from a man between 60 and 70 years old with acute or convalescent COVID-19. The CDR3 bases are TGTGCCAGCAGCCCGTCGACAGACAACACCGGGGAGCTGTTTTTT. Translation: CASSPSTDNTGELFF.